The 12 T cell receptor beta chains below were found in one sample sequenced in a study of blood T cell repertoires in COVID-19. Clones were sequenced by immunoSEQ multiplex PCR, and TCRdb holds only the in-frame ones, with some missing. Here the sample spans approximately 310,000 clones, around nine tenths being singletons. Sample: peripheral blood. All receptors come from a man aged 50-60 years with active or convalescent COVID-19.

The J gene is TRBJ2-5, the V gene TRBV6-6; TRBD2 is a possible D gene (5 bases). The CDR3 covers 14 residues. Germline V lookup: CDR1 MNHNY, CDR2 SVGAGI (reference sequence). Deletions cut 7 bases from V and 4 bases from J, with 16 bases between. In DNA, the CDR3 is TGTGCCAGCACCCCGCGGGCGGCGGCAGAGACCCAGTACTTC. Its protein is CASTPRAAAETQYF.

This sequence joins TRBV29-1 and TRBJ2-1; 8 bases line up with TRBD2. Germline loops: CDR1 SQVTM, CDR2 ANQGSEA. The trim removed 1 base at V and 12 bases at J, leaving 11 bases unmatched. The CDR3 contains 14 residues. The CDR3 sequence is CSVEVPKYAGGQFF. Written as DNA, the CDR3 is TGCAGCGTTGAAGTCCCTAAATATGCGGGGGGGCAGTTCTTC.

The CDR3 bases are TGTGCCAGCAGTCGTACAGGGGTGAGGGAGACCCAGTACTTC. Translation: CASSRTGVRETQYF. The chain is built from TRBV28 and TRBJ2-5; 7 bases align to TRBD1. Unmatched junction bases numbered 8, after V lost 5 bases and J lost 5 bases. The germline V gene has CDR1 MDHEN and CDR2 SYDVKM. The CDR3 sequence is 14 residues long.

J is TRBJ1-5 and V is TRBV3-1 (or the pseudogene TRBV3-2); D remains unclear. This CDR3 has 16 amino acids. CDR1 and CDR2 (germline): LGHDT, YNNKEL (reference sequence). V was shortened by 1 base and J by 0 bases, with 10 bases between the two germline ends. CDR3 residues: CASSQGPDYSNQPQHF. DNA for the CDR3: TGTGCCAGCAGCCAAGGGCCAGATTATAGCAATCAGCCCCAGCATTTT.

This clone was counted a single time. V usage is TRBV4-1 and J usage is TRBJ1-2; D is perhaps TRBD1 (6 bases). This CDR3 is 14 amino acids long. CDR1 MGHRA and CDR2 YSYEKL come from the germline V gene. V lost 1 base to trimming and J lost 4 bases, with 10 bases between them. Written as DNA, the CDR3 is TGCGCCAGCAGCCAAGGGGGGCTTGGCTATGGCTACACCTTC. Its protein product is CASSQGGLGYGYTF.

This clone is a singleton in its sample. The chain employs TRBV19 and TRBJ1-2; 9 bases align to TRBD1. Germline CDR1 and CDR2: LNHDA and SQIVND (reference sequence). The CDR3 has 16 amino acids. Trimming at V came to 7 bases and at J to 2 bases, leaving 11 bases not matched to a gene. The CDR3 nucleotides are TGTGCCAGTAATAGGGGGACAGGGCAGTTAAACTATGGCTACACCTTC. Protein: CASNRGTGQLNYGYTF.

This chain links TRBV4-3 with TRBJ1-6; 12 bases line up with TRBD1. The CDR3 spans 19 residues. Per germline, CDR1 LGHNA and CDR2 YSLEER. The V segment lost 0 bases and the J segment 8 bases; nucleotides outside the gene matches: 11. For the CDR3, the DNA is TGCGCCAGCAGCCAAGACACCGGGACAGGGGGCTTTTTTTATTCACCCCTCCACTTT. It yields the protein CASSQDTGTGGFFYSPLHF.

The table lists this clone with a count of one. This sequence joins TRBV24-1 and TRBJ2-3; 8 nucleotides match TRBD2. The CDR3 contains 14 residues. V lost 5 bases, J lost 6 bases, and 6 bases stayed unmatched. Per the germline V gene, CDR1 is KGHDR and CDR2 is SFDVKD. The CDR3 protein is CATSGGGSRDTQYF. The CDR3, as DNA: TGTGCCACCAGTGGCGGGGGGTCAAGGGATACGCAGTATTTT.

The rearrangement joins TRBV24-1 to TRBJ2-1; perhaps TRBD1 as D (6 bases). The CDR3 is made up of 15 amino acids. Trimming removed 1 base from V and 5 bases from J, with 11 bases in between. Germline CDR1 reads KGHDR; CDR2 reads SFDVKD. CDR3 region: CATSDLRDTNNEQFF. The CDR3 DNA reads TGTGCCACCAGTGATTTACGGGACACGAACAATGAGCAGTTCTTC.

The V call is TRBV2, the J call TRBJ1-5; TRBD1 might be the D (5 bases). V was pared by 2 bases and J by 4 bases, with 9 bases between. The CDR3 extends over 14 amino acids. Per germline, CDR1 SNHLY and CDR2 FYNNEI. The CDR3 nucleotides are TGTGCCAGCAGTGAATCGACAGAAAATCAGCCCCAGCATTTT. Protein: CASSESTENQPQHF.

The chain has TRBV5-1 and TRBJ2-1; 12 bases agree with TRBD2. The J segment lost 3 bases and the V segment lost 4 bases, leaving 2 bases of the junction unmatched. CDR3 length equals 15 residues. CDR1 SGHRS and CDR2 YFSETQ come from the germline V gene. For the CDR3, the DNA is TGCGCCAGCAGCGTGGGACTAGCGGGCTACAATGAGCAGTTCTTC. Protein: CASSVGLAGYNEQFF.

V usage is TRBV19 and J usage is TRBJ2-5, with D possibly TRBD1 on 5 matching bases. Trimming took off 3 bases at V and 2 bases at J, with 13 bases between the two ends. This CDR3 contains 15 residues. Per germline, CDR1 LNHDA and CDR2 SQIVND (reference sequence). CDR3 coding DNA: TGTGCCAGTAGTATGGTCCCCAGGGTTCAAGAGACCCAGTACTTC. It encodes CASSMVPRVQETQYF. The complete variable domain, with remaining parts taken from reference TRBV19 and TRBJ2-5, reads DGGITQSPKYLFRKEGQNVTLSCEQNLNHDAMYWYRQDPGQGLRLIYYSQIVNDFQKGDIAEGYSVSREKKESFPLTVTSAQKNPTAFYLCASSMVPRVQETQYFGPGTRLLVL.